Each of the 22 T cell receptor beta chains below was sequenced from the same sample in a study of early T cells in non-severe SARS-CoV-2 infection. TCRdb processed the 5' RACE reads anew with MiXCR; each CDR3 protein has one entry. Among fewer than 25,000 distinct CDR3 sequences listed, 3% to 4% were seen once. The sample was whole blood. These receptors were taken from an adult who was a healthcare worker with PCR-confirmed SARS-CoV-2 infection or an uninfected control (not recorded which).

This clonotype was found many times. The V gene is TRBV6-5, the J gene TRBJ2-1; D gene unclear. The CDR3 extends over 14 amino acids. Per germline, CDR1 MNHEY and CDR2 SVGAGI. Trimming removed 2 bases at V and 8 bases at J, with 13 bases between. The CDR3 DNA reads as TGTGCCAGCAGTTACGGTCGCCATGGGGATGAGCAGTTCTTC. Its translation is CASSYGRHGDEQFF.

This clonotype counts as medium-sized (0.01 to 0.1%). The chain has TRBV7-6 and TRBJ2-1; 7 nucleotides match TRBD2. Germline V gene sequence: CDR1 SGHVS, CDR2 FNYEAQ. V shed 1 base, J shed 2 bases, and the junction held 8 bases outside the gene matches. The CDR3 spans 17 residues. In DNA, the CDR3 is TGTGCCAGCAGCTTAGAGCCTCAGGCGGGAGCCTACAATGAGCAGTTCTTC. Its protein product is CASSLEPQAGAYNEQFF.

There are many counts of this clonotype. The V call is TRBV7-6, the J call TRBJ2-2; D may be TRBD1 or TRBD2 (5 bases each). Germline assignment: CDR1 SGHVS and CDR2 FNYEAQ. This CDR3 comprises 16 residues. V was clipped by 5 bases and J by 6 bases, with 19 bases between them. CDR3 loop: CASSPSSGPLAGELFF. The CDR3 DNA is TGTGCCAGCAGCCCCTCGTCGGGACCCCTCGCCGGGGAGCTGTTTTTT.

This clonotype was observed many times. The chain recombines TRBV11-3 with TRBJ1-1; no definite D call. V gave up 5 bases and J gave up 7 bases, with 14 bases separating them. The CDR3 totals 13 residues. In germline, CDR1 is SGHNT, CDR2 YENEEA. In nucleotides, the CDR3 is TGTGCCAGCAGCAACGAGGGTGCGGTTGAAGCTTTCTTT. The encoded protein is CASSNEGAVEAFF.

This clonotype was seen ten or more times. This sequence joins TRBV6-2 or TRBV6-3 and TRBJ1-2; maybe TRBD1 (5 bases). Per germline, CDR1 MNHEY and CDR2 SVGEGT. Trimming pared 7 bases from V and 6 bases from J, leaving 15 bases between. This CDR3 region has 13 residues. CDR3 nucleotides: TGTGCCAGCACCCTACTCGGAGGGGATGGCTACACCTTC. It translates to CASTLLGGDGYTF.

The chain employs TRBV19 and TRBJ1-4; no definite D call. Germline-derived CDR1 and CDR2 are LNHDA and SQIVND (reference sequence). The CDR3 consists of 12 residues. The V end lost 2 bases, the J end lost 5 bases, and 3 bases lay between the germline ends. CDR3 bases: TGTGCCAGTAGTATAAAAAATGAAAAACTGTTTTTT. It yields the protein CASSIKNEKLFF.

This chain uses TRBV7-3 with TRBJ2-7, with 9 bases lining up with TRBD2. The CDR3 sequence is 15 residues long. The germline gives CDR1 SGHTA, CDR2 FQGTGA. The junction had 8 bases not matched to a gene; V was cut back by 5 bases and J by 3 bases. The DNA of the CDR3 is TGTGCCAGCAGCCTGAATAGCGGGAGCAACTACGAGCAGTACTTC. Encoded protein: CASSLNSGSNYEQYF.

The sample holds many counts of this clonotype. The chain combines TRBV27 with TRBJ2-5; D is ambiguous. With 2 bases removed from V and 3 bases from J, the gap between germline ends came to 7 bases. Germline V gene lookup returns CDR1 MNHEY and CDR2 SMNVEV (reference sequence). This CDR3 is 13 amino acids long. In DNA, the CDR3 is TGTGCCAGCAGTTTAAGCGCAGAAGAGACCCAGTACTTC. It yields the protein CASSLSAEETQYF.

This clonotype was seen at least ten times. This rearrangement joins TRBV5-4 to TRBJ1-1; D is perhaps TRBD1 (6 bases). Germline V gives CDR1 SGHNT, CDR2 YYREEE (reference sequence). The CDR3 extends over 15 amino acids. Trimming took 0 bases from V and 0 from J, leaving 9 bases between them. Here the CDR3 reads CASSLGTGMNTEAFF. In DNA form, the CDR3 reads TGTGCCAGCAGCTTGGGCACAGGGATGAACACTGAAGCTTTCTTT.

This clonotype was seen at least ten times. The chain combines TRBV29-1 with TRBJ1-1; TRBD1 matches 9 bases. The germline CDR1 and CDR2 sequences are SQVTM and ANQGSEA. The CDR3 consists of 16 residues. The V and J ends lost 4 bases and 4 bases, in that order; junction bases with no gene match: 13. CDR3 coding DNA: TGCAGCGTTGGAACTCCGACAGGGGGTATGGGCACTGAAGCTTTCTTT. Encoded protein: CSVGTPTGGMGTEAFF.

In this sample, this clonotype turned up a few times. V usage is TRBV5-8 and J usage is TRBJ2-5; D is unresolved. Germline assignment: CDR1 SGHTS and CDR2 YDEGEE. The CDR3 extends over 13 amino acids. Trimming took off 0 bases at V and 5 bases at J, with 8 bases between the two ends. The CDR3 reads CASSLEGRETQYF. The CDR3 DNA is TGTGCCAGCAGCTTGGAGGGTAGGGAGACCCAGTACTTC. The full variable domain, its missing parts supplied by reference TRBV5-8 and TRBJ2-5, is EAGVTQSPTHLIKTRGQQATLRCSPISGHTSVYWYQQALGLGLQFLLWYDEGEERNRGNFPPRFSGRQFPNYSSELNVNALELEDSALYLCASSLEGRETQYFGPGTRLLVL.

This clonotype was recorded a few times. V gene TRBV5-1 combines with J gene TRBJ1-1; D gene ambiguous. The V end lost 2 bases, the J end lost 5 bases, and 13 bases lay between the germline ends. CDR1 is SGHRS and CDR2 is YFSETQ in the germline V gene. The CDR3 extends over 14 amino acids. The CDR3 bases are TGCGCCAGCAGCTTTGCAGGCTTGGGGACTGAAGCTTTCTTT. Translating it yields CASSFAGLGTEAFF. The full variable domain, in which reference TRBV5-1 and TRBJ1-1 provide the parts outside the CDR3, is KAGVTQTPRYLIKTRGQQVTLSCSPISGHRSVSWYQQTPGQGLQFLFEYFSETQRNKGNFPGRFSGRQFSNSRSEMNVSTLELGDSALYLCASSFAGLGTEAFFGQGTRLTVV.

This clonotype was detected many times. The gene calls are TRBV12-3 or TRBV12-4 and TRBJ1-3, with D possibly being TRBD1 (5 bases). V was clipped by 8 bases and J by 2 bases, with 16 bases between them. The CDR3 spans 15 residues. CDR3 coding DNA: TGTGCCAGCGAACTCTACAGGACCCCTGGAAACACCATATATTTT. Protein: CASELYRTPGNTIYF.

This chain uses TRBV4-3 with TRBJ1-1; D is unresolved. Germline loops: CDR1 LGHNA, CDR2 YSLEER. Trimming shortened V by 0 bases and J by 4 bases, and 9 bases separated the two germline ends. The CDR3 consists of 14 residues. In nucleotides, the CDR3 is TGCGCCAGCAGCCAAGATCCATGGGCCACTGAAGCTTTCTTT. This translates into CASSQDPWATEAFF.

This clonotype was observed many times. This chain uses TRBV7-3 with TRBJ2-1, with 8 bases identical to TRBD2. Germline CDR1 is SGHTA and CDR2 is FQGTGA. V lost 4 bases and J lost 9; bases outside the gene matches: 8. The CDR3 is 14 amino acids. CDR3: CASSSSGTRSEQFF. In DNA form, the CDR3 reads TGTGCCAGCAGCTCCTCCGGGACTAGAAGTGAGCAGTTCTTC. The complete variable domain, with remaining parts taken from reference TRBV7-3 and TRBJ2-1, reads GAGVSQTPSNKVTEKGKYVELRCDPISGHTALYWYRQSLGQGPEFLIYFQGTGAADDSGLPNDRFFAVRPEGSVSTLKIQRTERGDSAVYLCASSSSGTRSEQFFGPGTRLTVL.

This clonotype is medium-sized by share. The chain couples TRBV7-2 to TRBJ2-1; TRBD1 matches at 8 bases. V was clipped by 5 bases and J by 4 bases; unmatched bases: 10. This CDR3 is built from 16 residues. CDR1 and CDR2 from the germline V gene are SGHTA and FQGNSA. CDR3 loop: CASSQGPRGLYNEQFF. The CDR3, as DNA: TGTGCCAGCAGCCAGGGGCCCAGGGGGCTGTACAATGAGCAGTTCTTC.

This clonotype was observed many times. The gene calls are TRBV20-1 and TRBJ1-3; the D gene is possibly TRBD1 (6 bases). The length of the CDR3 is 15 residues. Trimming pared 5 bases from V and 2 bases from J, leaving 16 bases between. Germline CDR1 reads DFQATT; CDR2 reads SNEGSKA (reference sequence). In DNA form, the CDR3 reads TGCAGTGCTGGGCCCTTAGACAGGCCTGGAAACACCATATATTTT. It is translated as CSAGPLDRPGNTIYF.

By sample fraction, this clonotype is medium-sized (0.01 to 0.1%). This sequence joins TRBV20-1 and TRBJ2-3; no clear D gene. Germline V gives CDR1 DFQATT, CDR2 SNEGSKA (reference sequence). V shed 6 bases and J shed 1 base, with 8 bases lying between them. The length of the CDR3 is 12 residues. CDR3 in amino acids: CSASEGTDTQYF. CDR3 in DNA: TGCAGTGCCTCCGAAGGCACAGATACGCAGTATTTT.

This clonotype is termed medium-sized. The rearrangement uses TRBV7-9 and TRBJ2-4; 8 nucleotides agree with TRBD1. CDR1 is SEHNR and CDR2 is FQNEAQ in the germline V gene (reference sequence). There are 17 residues in the CDR3. Trimming at V came to 1 base and at J to 6 bases, leaving 11 bases not matched to a gene. The CDR3 coding sequence is TGTGCCAGCAGCTTAGGAGGGGCAGGGGGCGATGGAAACATTCAGTACTTC. Its translation is CASSLGGAGGDGNIQYF.

This clonotype showed up many times. The J gene is TRBJ2-1, the V gene TRBV12-3 or TRBV12-4, with 9 positions matching TRBD2. J was trimmed by 6 bases and V by 5 bases; bases with no gene match: 5. CDR3 length: 14 residues. The CDR3 DNA reads as TGTGCCAGCAGTCTTGGACTAGCGAGCAATGAGCAGTTCTTC. It is translated as CASSLGLASNEQFF.

This clonotype was counted ten times or more. DNA for the CDR3: TGTGCCAGCAGCTTCACTAGCTCGGAGACCCAGTACTTC. Translated: CASSFTSSETQYF. V and J are TRBV7-6 and TRBJ2-5; TRBD2 is a possible D gene (6 bases). Germline lookup yields CDR1 SGHVS and CDR2 FNYEAQ. Trimming pared 3 bases from V and 5 bases from J, leaving 10 bases between. The CDR3 has 13 residues.

This clonotype was counted ten times or more. The chain is built from TRBV12-3 or TRBV12-4 and TRBJ1-3, with no clear D. Trimming stripped 3 bases from V and 2 bases from J, with 11 bases between. The length of the CDR3 is 15 residues. CDR3 DNA: TGTGCCAGCAGTTTGCGAGGCGGGACTGGAAACACCATATATTTT. Protein: CASSLRGGTGNTIYF.